The 14 T cell receptor beta chains below come from one sample, sequenced in a study of blood T cell repertoires in COVID-19. Profiling relied on immunoSEQ multiplex PCR, and the TCRdb table lists in-frame clones only, not all of them. The repertoire holds 200,000 or so clones, with roughly three quarters as singletons. The sample taken for sequencing was peripheral blood. Receptor source: a man aged 55-75 years with active or convalescent COVID-19.

This clone was picked up one time. V usage is TRBV27 and J usage is TRBJ1-3, with D maybe TRBD1 (6 bases). Deletions cut 5 bases from V and 5 bases from J, with 10 bases between. The CDR3 loop spans 13 amino acids. The germline V gene encodes CDR1 MNHEY and CDR2 SMNVEV (reference sequence). CDR3 in amino acids: CASSTTGRNTIYF. CDR3 bases: TGTGCCAGCAGTACTACAGGGAGAAACACCATATATTTT.

V is TRBV28 and J is TRBJ1-2, with a weak D call TRBD1 (5 bases). Per the germline V gene, CDR1 is MDHEN and CDR2 is SYDVKM. This CDR3 is built from 13 residues. V lost 2 bases and J lost 2, with 6 bases in between. The DNA for the CDR3 is TGTGCCAGCAGTTTAAAGGGGAACTATGGCTACACCTTC. Translated, it gives CASSLKGNYGYTF.

The J gene is TRBJ2-5, the V gene TRBV28, with D perhaps matching TRBD1 (5 bases). This CDR3 region has 14 residues. Germline V gene data show CDR1 as MDHEN and CDR2 as SYDVKM. Trimming shortened V by 1 base and J by 5 bases, and 11 bases separated the two germline ends. CDR3 sequence reads: CASSLSGLQETQYF. Written as DNA, the CDR3 is TGTGCCAGCAGTTTATCAGGGCTGCAGGAGACCCAGTACTTC. The variable domain in full, completed from reference TRBV28 and TRBJ2-5, reads DVKVTQSSRYLVKRTGEKVFLECVQDMDHENMFWYRQDPGLGLRLIYFSYDVKMKEKGDIPEGYSVSREKKERFSLILESASTNQTSMYLCASSLSGLQETQYFGPGTRLLVL.

The CDR3 nucleotides read TGTGCCAGCAGCTTAATGGCACTAGCAGCCCCAGATACGCAGTATTTT. The encoded protein is CASSLMALAAPDTQYF. The genes are TRBV7-3 and TRBJ2-3, with D perhaps matching TRBD2 (6 bases). Germline loops: CDR1 SGHTA, CDR2 FQGTGA. Between the trimmed V and J ends, which lost 1 base and 4 bases, there was a span of 15 bases. The CDR3 has 16 residues.

V usage is TRBV5-1 and J usage is TRBJ1-2, with 7 positions matching TRBD1. The CDR3 extends over 15 amino acids. V was clipped by 3 bases and J by 4 bases; unmatched bases: 9. Germline V gene sequence: CDR1 SGHRS, CDR2 YFSETQ. CDR3 in DNA: TGCGCCAGCAGCTCAACAGGGGAAGCAGCCTATGGCTACACCTTC. Translated: CASSSTGEAAYGYTF. The full variable domain, rest sourced from reference TRBV5-1 and TRBJ1-2, is KAGVTQTPRYLIKTRGQQVTLSCSPISGHRSVSWYQQTPGQGLQFLFEYFSETQRNKGNFPGRFSGRQFSNSRSEMNVSTLELGDSALYLCASSSTGEAAYGYTFGSGTRLTVV.

This chain's CDR3 is CASSLAYPGLHSLNNQPQHF. DNA for the CDR3: TGTGCCAGCAGTTTAGCCTATCCGGGACTACATTCCCTTAACAATCAGCCCCAGCATTTT. This rearrangement joins TRBV28 to TRBJ1-5; maybe TRBD1 (5 bases). The CDR3 spans 20 residues. V was shortened by 2 bases and J by 3 bases, with 26 bases between the two germline ends. Germline CDR1 and CDR2: MDHEN and SYDVKM.

This sequence joins TRBV19 and TRBJ1-1; maybe TRBD1 (5 bases). The germline V and J ends were trimmed by 2 bases and 3 bases, with 7 bases remaining between them. Germline V gene sequence: CDR1 LNHDA, CDR2 SQIVND (reference sequence). The length of the CDR3 is 13 residues. The CDR3 region has the DNA TGTGCCAGTAGTATATCCAGGGACACTGAAGCTTTCTTT. Translation gives CASSISRDTEAFF.

This chain connects TRBV6-5 to TRBJ1-2; 8 bases match TRBD1. V was clipped by 6 bases and J by 6 bases; unmatched bases: 6. The CDR3 runs to 13 residues. Germline CDR1 reads MNHEY; CDR2 reads SVGAGI. The CDR3 loop reads CASREDRANGYTF. The CDR3 nucleotides read TGTGCCAGCAGAGAGGACAGGGCAAATGGCTACACCTTC.

The rearrangement uses TRBV7-3 and TRBJ1-4, with 10 bases fitting TRBD1. Germline V gene data show CDR1 as SGHTA and CDR2 as FQGTGA. After removal of 5 bases from V and 3 bases from J, the junction contained 3 bases not matched to a gene. The CDR3 extends over 15 amino acids. CDR3 nucleotides: TGTGCCAGCAGCCAGACAGGGGGCCCTAATGAAAAACTGTTTTTT. It specifies CASSQTGGPNEKLFF.

The chain has TRBV23-1 and TRBJ1-3; 7 positions match TRBD1. TRBV23-1 is annotated as an ORF whose role is uncertain. J gave up 1 base and V 5 bases, and 11 bases lay outside the gene matches. This CDR3 region has 17 residues. The CDR3 sequence is CASSIVSLGQSGNTIYF. The CDR3, as DNA: TGCGCCAGCAGTATAGTATCGTTGGGACAGTCTGGAAACACCATATATTTT.

This clone occurred once. V and J are TRBV3-1 (or the pseudogene TRBV3-2) and TRBJ2-4, with D possibly being TRBD1 (5 bases). The CDR3 extends over 17 amino acids. Trimming removed 0 bases from V and 0 bases from J, with 12 bases in between. Germline CDR1 reads LGHDT; CDR2 reads YNNKEL (reference sequence). For the CDR3, the DNA is TGTGCCAGCAGCCAAGATGGGGCAGCCCTAGCCAAAAACATTCAGTACTTC. Protein product: CASSQDGAALAKNIQYF.

CDR3 DNA: TGTGCCAGCAGTTACCAGGGGGCGAATGGCTACACCTTC. The encoded protein is CASSYQGANGYTF. This rearrangement joins TRBV6-5 to TRBJ1-2; 8 nucleotides match TRBD1. This CDR3 has 13 amino acids. V was pared by 2 bases and J by 6 bases, with 2 bases of the junction left unmatched. Looked up from germline, CDR1 is MNHEY and CDR2 is SVGAGI.

CDR3 residues: CASSSLGSGPLSYNEQFF. As DNA, the CDR3 is TGTGCCAGCAGCTCCCTCGGTAGCGGGCCCCTCTCCTACAATGAGCAGTTCTTC. The gene calls are TRBV7-9 and TRBJ2-1; TRBD2 agrees at 7 bases. Germline V gene lookup returns CDR1 SEHNR and CDR2 FQNEAQ (reference sequence). The CDR3 covers 18 residues. The J segment lost 0 bases and the V segment lost 4 bases, leaving 12 bases of the junction unmatched.

The genes are TRBV5-1 and TRBJ2-1, with D perhaps matching TRBD2 (5 bases). V lost 0 bases to trimming and J lost 15 bases, with 19 bases between them. Germline CDR1 and CDR2: SGHRS and YFSETQ. The CDR3 loop spans 14 amino acids. CDR3 nucleotides: TGCGCCAGCAGCTTGGTGACTTCGAGAGGGTTACTGTTCTTC. It specifies CASSLVTSRGLLFF.